This is a list of T cell receptor beta chains from one sample in a study of cytomegalovirus exposure and HLA in healthy donors. Profiled with immunoSEQ multiplex PCR; TCRdb holds only in-frame clones, not every one. Counted here are some 120,000 clones, over 75% occurring once; the ten biggest clones make up around 1.2%. Sequenced: PBMCs. Receptors originate from a man between 45 and 60 years old in good health and CMV-seronegative. Each CDR3 is given with its conserved first and last residue. A D gene is named only where the DNA matches it firmly. Only part of the rows carry a size: once, few, many, or a class if the clone is expanded.

clone_size j_call d_call cdr3_length v_call cdr3_aa cdr3_nt
. TRBJ2-7 . 18 TRBV5-1 CASSLVSGPRALSYEQYF TGCGCCAGCAGCTTGGTGTCAGGCCCCAGGGCCCTCTCCTACGAGCAGTACTTC
. TRBJ1-3 . 15 TRBV5-1 CASSLTGTNGNTIYF TGCGCCAGCAGCTTGACCGGGACAAATGGAAACACCATATATTTT
. TRBJ2-2 TRBD1 16 TRBV6-6 CASSWDRTANTGELFF TGTGCCAGCAGCTGGGACAGGACCGCGAACACCGGGGAGCTGTTTTTT
. TRBJ1-5 TRBD1 15 TRBV16 CASSRDRGSNQPQHF TGTGCCAGCAGTCGCGACAGGGGGAGCAATCAGCCCCAGCATTTT
few TRBJ2-7 TRBD1 15 TRBV4-1 CASSPLGQGPREQYF TGCGCCAGCAGCCCGTTGGGACAGGGTCCTCGCGAGCAGTACTTC
once TRBJ2-1 . 17 TRBV9 CASSATGTPRSYNEQFF TGTGCCAGCAGCGCGACAGGTACCCCCCGCTCCTACAATGAGCAGTTCTTC
. TRBJ2-1 . 12 TRBV10-3 CAISELGNEQFF TGTGCCATCAGTGAGCTAGGCAATGAGCAGTTCTTC
few TRBJ2-7 TRBD2 18 TRBV19 CASRRGDRTGTSGYEQYF TGTGCCAGTAGGAGAGGGGACAGAACCGGGACTAGCGGCTACGAGCAGTACTTC
. TRBJ2-4 TRBD1 14 TRBV5-1 CASSLADRGDIQYF TGCGCCAGCAGCTTGGCGGACAGGGGGGACATTCAGTACTTC
. TRBJ2-5 TRBD2 13 TRBV2 CASGREKGETQYF TGTGCCAGCGGGCGGGAGAAGGGAGAGACCCAGTACTTC
. TRBJ2-1 . 14 TRBV7-3 CASSPPGGIREQFF TGTGCCAGCAGCCCCCCGGGCGGGATAAGAGAGCAGTTCTTC
. TRBJ2-1 TRBD1 15 TRBV6-1 CASSEGTGGYNEQFF TGTGCCAGCAGTGAAGGGACAGGGGGTTACAATGAGCAGTTCTTC
. TRBJ2-7 TRBD2 16 TRBV7-2 CASSLDRTSGTGEQYF TGTGCCAGCAGCTTAGACAGGACTAGCGGTACCGGCGAGCAGTACTTC
. TRBJ1-1 TRBD1 14 TRBV5-1 CASRPDRGLTEAFF TGCGCCAGCAGACCGGACAGGGGGTTGACTGAAGCTTTCTTT
. TRBJ2-3 TRBD2 15 TRBV30 CAWSQGTSGGDTQYF TGTGCCTGGAGTCAAGGGACTAGCGGTGGGGATACGCAGTATTTT
. TRBJ1-3 . 16 TRBV25-1 CASSGRTRGPGNTIYF TGTGCCAGCAGTGGTAGAACGAGAGGGCCTGGAAACACCATATATTTT
. TRBJ2-3 . 15 TRBV7-3 CASSLTPGATDTQYF TGTGCCAGCAGCTTAACCCCAGGGGCCACAGATACGCAGTATTTT
few TRBJ2-1 . 14 TRBV9 CASSFGPEGDEQFF TGTGCCAGCAGCTTCGGACCCGAGGGGGATGAGCAGTTCTTC
. TRBJ2-1 . 13 TRBV11-3 CASSLGQHGEQFF TGTGCCAGCAGCTTAGGACAGCATGGTGAGCAGTTCTTC
once TRBJ2-5 . 13 TRBV18 CASSPYGKETQYF TGTGCCAGCTCACCGTACGGTAAAGAGACCCAGTACTTC
. TRBJ2-7 . 11 TRBV2 CASTAGVEQYF TGTGCCAGCACGGCCGGGGTCGAGCAGTACTTC
. TRBJ2-2 TRBD1 14 TRBV6-5 CASRTGVNTGELFF TGTGCCAGCAGGACAGGGGTGAACACCGGGGAGCTGTTTTTT
few TRBJ2-6 TRBD2 19 TRBV7-2 CASSPRTGREGPGANVLTF TGTGCCAGCAGCCCTCGTACTGGGCGGGAGGGACCTGGGGCCAACGTCCTGACTTTC
. TRBJ1-1 . 13 TRBV25-1 CASTSTGNTEAFF TGTGCCAGCACCTCAACAGGGAACACTGAAGCTTTCTTT
. TRBJ1-2 TRBD1 15 TRBV7-9 CASSFLSQGARGYTF TGTGCCAGCAGCTTTCTATCACAGGGGGCAAGAGGCTACACCTTC
. TRBJ2-2 . 17 TRBV4-1 CASSQRTQGGDTGELFF TGCGCCAGCAGCCAAAGAACGCAGGGCGGGGATACCGGGGAGCTGTTTTTT
few TRBJ2-2 TRBD2 18 TRBV25-1 CASSEPPSGVTNTGELFF TGTGCCAGCAGTGAACCCCCTAGCGGAGTCACGAACACCGGGGAGCTGTTTTTT
. TRBJ2-5 . 13 TRBV30 CAWSSQGGETQYF TGTGCCTGGAGTAGTCAGGGGGGAGAGACCCAGTACTTC
. TRBJ2-1 TRBD2 15 TRBV27 CASSLQSGRRNEQFF TGTGCCAGCAGTTTACAGAGCGGGAGAAGGAATGAGCAGTTCTTC
. TRBJ2-3 TRBD2 15 TRBV2 CASRGLAGVSDTQYF TGTGCCAGCAGGGGACTAGCGGGAGTTTCAGATACGCAGTATTTT
. TRBJ2-1 TRBD2 16 TRBV28 CASSSRRASGKNEQFF TGTGCCAGCAGTTCCAGACGGGCTAGCGGGAAGAATGAGCAGTTCTTC
. TRBJ2-2 TRBD2 19 TRBV19 CASSIPSAGGPGCTGELFF TGTGCCAGTAGTATACCTTCAGCGGGAGGGCCGGGTTGCACCGGGGAGCTGTTTTTT
. TRBJ2-7 . 14 TRBV28 CASNRFPRGYEQYF TGTGCCAGTAACAGGTTTCCCCGAGGCTACGAGCAGTACTTC
. TRBJ2-6 . 16 TRBV18 CASSPGGNSGANVLTF TGTGCCAGCTCCCCCGGGGGTAACTCTGGGGCCAACGTCCTGACTTTC
. TRBJ2-5 TRBD2 16 TRBV9 CASSVSWGGRQETQYF TGTGCCAGCAGCGTAAGTTGGGGCGGGAGACAGGAGACCCAGTACTTC
few TRBJ1-5 . 11 TRBV27 CASGRAEPQHF TGTGCCAGCGGGAGGGCTGAGCCCCAGCATTTT
. TRBJ1-2 TRBD1 15 TRBV4-1 CASSHPRQGASGYTF TGCGCCAGCAGCCACCCCCGACAGGGGGCATCTGGCTACACCTTC
. TRBJ1-5 . 13 TRBV2 CASKGSGNQPQHF TGTGCCAGCAAGGGGTCTGGCAATCAGCCCCAGCATTTT
. TRBJ1-5 . 13 TRBV6-5 CASSYEGEQPQHF TGTGCCAGCAGTTATGAAGGGGAACAGCCCCAGCATTTT
. TRBJ2-3 TRBD2 18 TRBV18 CASSPQVAGGPTTDTQYF TGTGCCAGCTCACCCCAGGTAGCGGGAGGGCCGACGACAGATACGCAGTATTTT
. TRBJ2-1 TRBD2 14 TRBV5-1 CASSASSGRNEQFF TGCGCCAGCAGCGCTTCTAGCGGGAGGAATGAGCAGTTCTTC
. TRBJ1-6 . 15 TRBV7-2 CASSSAAGNNSPLHF TGTGCCAGCAGCTCCGCGGCGGGAAATAATTCACCCCTCCACTTT
. TRBJ1-5 . 14 TRBV6-1 CASSERPRLQPQHF TGTGCCAGCAGTGAAAGGCCCAGACTTCAGCCCCAGCATTTT
. TRBJ1-1 . 16 TRBV21-1 CASSKARGGAGTEAFF TGTGCCAGCAGCAAAGCGAGGGGGGGCGCAGGGACTGAAGCTTTCTTT
. TRBJ2-7 TRBD1 16 TRBV18 CASSSPQPGQGLEQYF TGTGCCAGCTCATCCCCCCAACCGGGACAGGGACTCGAGCAGTACTTC
. TRBJ2-3 . 14 TRBV7-9 CASSLSGNTDTQYF TGTGCCAGCAGCTTATCAGGGAACACAGATACGCAGTATTTT
. TRBJ1-2 . 15 TRBV28 CASSPGQPETDGYTF TGTGCCAGCAGTCCAGGACAGCCCGAAACTGACGGCTACACCTTC
. TRBJ2-7 . 16 TRBV12-2 CASRSFPGHHGYEQYF TGTGCAAGTCGTTCATTCCCGGGACACCACGGCTACGAGCAGTACTTC
. TRBJ2-7 . 14 TRBV10-3 CAISDRRSSYEQYF TGTGCCATCAGTGACAGGCGATCTTCCTACGAGCAGTACTTC
once TRBJ2-1 . 14 TRBV7-3 CASSLRQGRNEQFF TGTGCCAGCAGCTTACGGCAGGGTCGGAATGAGCAGTTCTTC
. TRBJ1-4 . 15 TRBV2 CASSPLAATNEKLFF TGTGCCAGCAGCCCTCTAGCTGCAACTAATGAAAAACTGTTTTTT
few TRBJ2-3 TRBD2 17 TRBV5-1 CASSRQTGTSGFDTQYF TGCGCCAGCAGCCGTCAAACCGGGACTAGCGGTTTCGATACGCAGTATTTT
. TRBJ1-2 . 13 TRBV29-1 CSVTRQGSYGYTF TGCAGCGTTACCCGCCAGGGTTCCTATGGCTACACCTTC
. TRBJ2-4 . 14 TRBV28 CASSGPGPKNIQYF TGTGCCAGCAGTGGCCCAGGGCCCAAAAACATTCAGTACTTC
. TRBJ2-7 TRBD1 15 TRBV27 CASSLFDRVPYEQYF TGTGCCAGCAGTTTATTCGACAGGGTACCCTACGAGCAGTACTTC
. TRBJ1-1 TRBD1 15 TRBV11-2 CASSSAGTVNTEAFF TGTGCCAGCAGCTCAGCCGGGACAGTGAACACTGAAGCTTTCTTT
. TRBJ2-3 . 16 TRBV27 CASSLPSTVESDTQYF TGTGCCAGCAGTTTACCATCTACCGTAGAGTCAGATACGCAGTATTTT